This T cell receptor beta chain was documented in a study of OX40 agonist ivuxolimab in advanced cancers. The assay was immunoSEQ multiplex PCR, and TCRdb's table has in-frame clones only and misses some. The sample has more than 80,000 clones; 91% are singletons. Trimming removed 9 bases at V and 3 bases at J, with 14 bases between. The germline CDR1 and CDR2 sequences are LNHDA and SQIVND (reference sequence). CDR3 length: 13 residues. The chain couples TRBV19 to TRBJ2-5, with D perhaps TRBD1 (6 bases). This receptor was identified in an adult with an advanced solid tumor such as melanoma, head and neck, liver or kidney cancer. The specimen comprised CD4+ or CD8+ T cells sorted from blood, sampled in a trial of the OX40 agonist ivuxolimab. CDR3 nucleotide sequence: TGTGCCAGCCGCTGGGGGCCGGAAGAGACCCAGTACTTC. Translated: CASRWGPEETQYF.